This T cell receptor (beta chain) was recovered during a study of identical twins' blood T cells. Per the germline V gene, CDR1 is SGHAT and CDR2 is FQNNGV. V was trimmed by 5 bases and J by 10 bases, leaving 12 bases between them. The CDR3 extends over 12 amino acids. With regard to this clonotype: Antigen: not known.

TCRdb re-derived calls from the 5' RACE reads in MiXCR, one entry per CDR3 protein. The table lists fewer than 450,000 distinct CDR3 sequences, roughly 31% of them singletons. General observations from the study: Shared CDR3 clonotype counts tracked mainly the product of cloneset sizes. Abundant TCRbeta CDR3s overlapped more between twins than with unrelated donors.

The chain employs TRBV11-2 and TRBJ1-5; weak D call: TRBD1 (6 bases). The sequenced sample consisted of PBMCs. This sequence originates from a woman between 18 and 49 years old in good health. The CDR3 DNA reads TGTGCCAGCAGCCGGACGGGGGGCCCCCAGCATTTT. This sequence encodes CASSRTGGPQHF.